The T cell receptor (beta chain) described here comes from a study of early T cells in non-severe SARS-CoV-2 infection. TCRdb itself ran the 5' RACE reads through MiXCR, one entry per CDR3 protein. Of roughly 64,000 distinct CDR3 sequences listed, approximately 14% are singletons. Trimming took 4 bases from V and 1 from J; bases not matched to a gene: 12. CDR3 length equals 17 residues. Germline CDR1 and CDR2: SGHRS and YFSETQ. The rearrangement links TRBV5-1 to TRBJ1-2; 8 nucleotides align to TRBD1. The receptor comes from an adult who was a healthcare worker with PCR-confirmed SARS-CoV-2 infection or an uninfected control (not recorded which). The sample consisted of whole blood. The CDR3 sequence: CASSGPGQADYNYGYTF. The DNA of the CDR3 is TGCGCCAGCAGCGGTCCGGGACAGGCGGACTATAACTATGGCTACACCTTC.